This TCR beta chain was documented in a study of Graves' ophthalmopathy and Graves' hyperthyroidism. From RNA, the CDR3 regions of TCR beta chains were amplified and sequenced. Scientists carried out first-round RT-PCR using HTBI primers and then a second-round multiplex PCR. In TCRdb, the multiplex PCR reads were re-called with MiXCR into one record per CDR3 protein. The profile shows hundreds of thousands of distinct CDR3 sequences, roughly an eighth of them singletons. The CDR3 sequence is 15 residues long. Germline V gene sequence: CDR1 MNHNS, CDR2 SASEGT. Trimming left V 6 bases short and J 3 bases short, with 18 bases between. Overall study results and limits: Using a 13-signature model, the authors split ophthalmopathy from stable hyperthyroidism, with around 85% sensitivity and approximately 80% specificity.

This clonotype showed up many times. What it binds is unknown. PBMCs were isolated by Ficoll-Paque density gradient centrifugation, using about 9.2 ml of fresh peripheral blood as the starting material. This chain joins TRBV6-1 and TRBJ2-7; tentatively, D is TRBD2 (6 bases). The origin of this receptor is a woman aged 30 to 39 with Graves' ophthalmopathy. Material: blood. CDR3 residues: CASRQAGPLYYEQYF. CDR3 sequence (DNA): TGTGCCAGCAGACAAGCGGGTCCCTTATACTACGAGCAGTACTTC.